Shown below are 30 T cell receptor beta chains from a single sample sequenced in a study of blood T cell repertoires in COVID-19. Some clones are missing from TCRdb's copy, which holds only in-frame ones; the method was immunoSEQ multiplex PCR. The sample yields approximately 300,000 clones, around 81% seen once. The specimen was peripheral blood. These receptors originate from a woman between 45 and 60 years old with active or convalescent COVID-19.

The chain recombines TRBV29-1 with TRBJ2-7; 12 positions match TRBD2. Losses at the gene ends were 3 bases for V and 7 bases for J; bases not matched to a gene: 13. The CDR3 totals 16 residues. CDR1 is SQVTM and CDR2 is ANQGSEA in the germline V gene. The CDR3, as DNA: TGCAGCGTTGAGCTAGCGGGAGGGAGGAACTGGGGGGAGCAGTACTTC. It is translated as CSVELAGGRNWGEQYF.

V is TRBV5-6 and J is TRBJ2-7, with 7 bases that match TRBD2. CDR1 is SGHDT, CDR2 YYEEEE, per germline. V lost 2 bases and J lost 1; bases outside the gene matches: 3. This CDR3 is built from 14 residues. The CDR3 here is CASSFGGGSYEQYF. The DNA for the CDR3 is TGTGCCAGCAGCTTTGGCGGGGGATCCTACGAGCAGTACTTC.

This sequence joins TRBV7-8 and TRBJ2-2, with TRBD2 matching 10 bases. The CDR3 runs 16 residues. The V gene end was trimmed by 4 bases and the J gene end by 7 bases; junction bases not matched to a gene: 9. The germline V gene has CDR1 SGHVS and CDR2 FQNEAQ. Written as DNA, the CDR3 is TGTGCCAGCAGCTCGAATCTAGCGGGAGTCGACGGGGAGCTGTTTTTT. This codes for CASSSNLAGVDGELFF.

This clone has only a few counts. The V and J genes are TRBV5-1 and TRBJ1-1; a possible D gene is TRBD1 (6 bases). Trimming took off 4 bases at V and 1 base at J, with 14 bases between the two ends. Germline V gives CDR1 SGHRS, CDR2 YFSETQ. The length of the CDR3 is 15 residues. Here the CDR3 DNA reads TGCGCCAGCAGCCGGGACACCCGGAGGAACACTGAAGCTTTCTTT. Protein sequence: CASSRDTRRNTEAFF.

The J gene is TRBJ2-7, the V gene TRBV19; TRBD2 matches 9 bases. Germline V CDR1 and CDR2: LNHDA, SQIVND (reference sequence). This CDR3 spans 14 amino acids. The V gene end was trimmed by 9 bases and the J gene end by 0 bases; junction bases not matched to a gene: 6. Here the CDR3 reads CASRAGGSSYEQYF. The CDR3 DNA reads TGTGCCAGCAGAGCGGGAGGTAGCTCCTACGAGCAGTACTTC. Full variable domain (remainder filled in from reference TRBV19 and TRBJ2-7): DGGITQSPKYLFRKEGQNVTLSCEQNLNHDAMYWYRQDPGQGLRLIYYSQIVNDFQKGDIAEGYSVSREKKESFPLTVTSAQKNPTAFYLCASRAGGSSYEQYFGPGTRLTVT.

V usage is TRBV5-6 and J usage is TRBJ1-1; D not resolved. Looked up from germline, CDR1 is SGHDT and CDR2 is YYEEEE. V lost 2 bases and J lost 0, with 8 bases in between. This CDR3 is 14 amino acids long. CDR3 sequence (DNA): TGTGCCAGCAGCTTTCCGGGTATGAACACTGAAGCTTTCTTT. Translation gives CASSFPGMNTEAFF.

This clone was picked up a small number of times. The V call is TRBV5-4, the J call TRBJ1-6; 7 nucleotides align to TRBD1. Looked up from germline, CDR1 is SGHNT and CDR2 is YYREEE (reference sequence). V was pared by 4 bases and J by 0 bases, with 4 bases of the junction left unmatched. The CDR3 consists of 16 residues. CDR3: CASSRGQSSYNSPLHF. The CDR3 DNA follows: TGTGCCAGCAGCAGGGGGCAGAGCTCCTATAATTCACCCCTCCACTTT.

This rearrangement joins TRBV29-1 to TRBJ1-6, with D perhaps matching TRBD1 (6 bases). V lost 5 bases, J lost 8 bases, and 16 bases lay in between. In germline, CDR1 is SQVTM, CDR2 ANQGSEA. The CDR3 spans 14 residues. The CDR3 sequence: CSVKAQGRDSPLHF. DNA of the CDR3: TGCAGCGTTAAGGCCCAGGGGAGAGATTCACCCCTCCACTTT.

This rearrangement joins TRBV5-1 to TRBJ2-1; no clear D gene. CDR3 length: 13 residues. Germline loops: CDR1 SGHRS, CDR2 YFSETQ. The V gene lost 1 base and the J gene lost 6 bases, with 8 bases spanning the gap. CDR3 in amino acids: CASSLQTRNEQFF. The DNA of the CDR3 is TGCGCCAGCAGCTTGCAGACTCGCAATGAGCAGTTCTTC.

The chain links TRBV2 to TRBJ1-4, with D possibly matching TRBD1 (5 bases). The CDR3 is 14 residues long. The germline V and J ends were trimmed by 7 bases and 8 bases, with 17 bases remaining between them. Per the germline V gene, CDR1 is SNHLY and CDR2 is FYNNEI. The CDR3 reads CASKLAGVGEKLFF. CDR3 sequence (DNA): TGTGCCAGCAAATTGGCGGGGGTTGGAGAAAAACTGTTTTTT. Together with reference TRBV2 and TRBJ1-4, the CDR3 gives the full variable domain: EPEVTQTPSHQVTQMGQEVILRCVPISNHLYFYWYRQILGQKVEFLVSFYNNEISEKSEIFDDQFSVERPDGSNFTLKIRSTKLEDSAMYFCASKLAGVGEKLFFGSGTQLSVL.

CDR3: CASSTLARVNTEAFF. The CDR3 coding sequence is TGTGCCAGCAGTACTCTTGCGAGGGTGAACACTGAAGCTTTCTTT. The rearrangement uses TRBV6-5 and TRBJ1-1; D is unresolved. CDR1 is MNHEY and CDR2 is SVGAGI in the germline V gene. V lost 5 bases, J lost 0 bases, and 13 bases lay in between. The CDR3 length is 15 residues.

This clone was observed once. This rearrangement joins TRBV7-8 to TRBJ1-5; D is undetermined. Germline V CDR1 and CDR2: SGHVS, FQNEAQ. CDR3 length: 17 residues. V was pared by 2 bases and J by 0 bases, with 14 bases between. CDR3 coding DNA: TGTGCCAGCAGCTTATTGATGCGGGCCTATAGCAATCAGCCCCAGCATTTT. Amino acid sequence: CASSLLMRAYSNQPQHF.

This chain uses TRBV7-2 with TRBJ2-5; TRBD2 is a possible D gene (5 bases). The CDR3 runs to 14 residues. The germline V gene encodes CDR1 SGHTA and CDR2 FQGNSA. Deletions cut 2 bases from V and 4 bases from J, with 11 bases between. The chain's CDR3 is CASSLFGGGETQYF. The CDR3 DNA reads TGTGCCAGCAGCTTATTCGGAGGTGGAGAGACCCAGTACTTC.

The chain combines TRBV7-9 with TRBJ1-2, with a weak D call TRBD1 (5 bases). Germline CDR1 SEHNR, CDR2 FQNEAQ (reference sequence). The CDR3 is 14 residues long. The V and J ends lost 5 bases and 4 bases respectively, with 14 bases between them. CDR3: CASSPLPGGYGYTF. The CDR3, as DNA: TGTGCCAGCAGCCCACTGCCGGGGGGCTATGGCTACACCTTC.

This chain uses TRBV21-1 with TRBJ1-5; the table's D call, TRBD1, was not checked against the DNA. TRBV21-1 is a pseudogene locus. CDR3 length: 18 amino acids. CDR3 amino acids: CASRKAADRMTSNQPQHF. DNA of the CDR3: TGTGCCAGCCGCAAAGCAGCTGACAGGATGACTAGCAATCAGCCCCAGCATTTT.

CDR3 amino acids: CASSPGLATYEQYF. As DNA, the CDR3 is TGTGCCAGCAGCCCAGGACTAGCAACCTACGAGCAGTACTTC. The V gene is TRBV11-3, the J gene TRBJ2-7; 8 bases are a match to TRBD2. Germline V gene sequence: CDR1 SGHNT, CDR2 YENEEA. The CDR3 has 14 residues. The V gene end was trimmed by 5 bases and the J gene end by 2 bases; junction bases not matched to a gene: 5.

V and J are TRBV4-2 and TRBJ2-1, with 7 bases identical to TRBD1. After removal of 3 bases from V and 5 bases from J, the junction contained 1 base not matched to a gene. The CDR3 length is 13 residues. Per the germline V gene, CDR1 is LGHNA and CDR2 is YNFKEQ. The CDR3 sequence: CASSQTGNNEQFF. DNA of the CDR3: TGTGCCAGCAGCCAGACAGGGAACAATGAGCAGTTCTTC.

This clone appeared a single time. The rearrangement joins TRBV7-9 to TRBJ1-2; 9 bases line up with TRBD1. The V gene's germline CDR1 is SEHNR and CDR2 FQNEAQ (reference sequence). The CDR3 is made up of 18 amino acids. V dropped 5 bases and J dropped 2; count of bases not matched to a gene: 15. The CDR3 DNA reads as TGTGCCAGCAGCCACCGGGACAGGGACTCCAAACTCAACTATGGCTACACCTTC. Protein product: CASSHRDRDSKLNYGYTF.

The chain joins TRBV19 to TRBJ2-7; TRBD1 matches 8 bases. J was trimmed by 2 bases and V by 1 base; bases with no gene match: 4. CDR1 and CDR2 (germline): LNHDA, SQIVND (reference sequence). This CDR3 region has 15 residues. CDR3 nucleotides: TGTGCCAGTAGTATAGGCGGACAGGGTACCTACGAGCAGTACTTC. This translates into CASSIGGQGTYEQYF.

The chain recombines TRBV30 with TRBJ1-5, with TRBD1 as a possible D gene (5 bases). CDR1 is GTSNPN and CDR2 is SVGIG in the germline V gene (reference sequence). V was cut by 2 bases and J by 4 bases, with 12 bases left in between. This CDR3 region has 14 residues. The CDR3 coding sequence is TGTGCCTGGAGTAGGGGACTGATGAATCAGCCCCAGCATTTT. This codes for CAWSRGLMNQPQHF.

The chain uses TRBV2 and TRBJ2-7, with TRBD2 as a possible D gene (6 bases). Germline V gives CDR1 SNHLY, CDR2 FYNNEI. The CDR3 runs 12 residues. Deletions cut 4 bases from V and 4 bases from J, with 8 bases between. The CDR3 DNA sequence: TGTGCCAGCAGTGTTGGGGGGTACGAGCAGTACTTC. Its translation is CASSVGGYEQYF.

The chain combines TRBV6-6 with TRBJ2-1, with TRBD2 identical over 10 bases. Per germline, CDR1 MNHNY and CDR2 SVGAGI (reference sequence). The CDR3 has 15 residues. V gave up 6 bases and J gave up 6 bases; unmatched junction bases: 8. CDR3 nucleotides: TGTGCCAGCAGGCGACCAGGGACTAGCGTCAATGAGCAGTTCTTC. It specifies CASRRPGTSVNEQFF.

This clone was observed once. This rearrangement joins TRBV6-6 to TRBJ2-3; tentative D call: TRBD1 (5 bases). The V and J ends lost 6 bases and 7 bases respectively, with 11 bases between them. In germline, CDR1 is MNHNY, CDR2 SVGAGI (reference sequence). CDR3 size: 12 residues. Here the CDR3 DNA reads TGTGCCAGCAGAGCAGGGTCAAATACGCAGTATTTT. This codes for CASRAGSNTQYF.

The chain couples TRBV28 to TRBJ1-5; D not certain. This CDR3 spans 13 amino acids. Germline V CDR1 and CDR2: MDHEN, SYDVKM. V was clipped by 6 bases and J by 3 bases, with 9 bases between them. This CDR3 reads CASRPWPNQPQHF. The CDR3 nucleotides are TGTGCCAGCAGACCCTGGCCCAATCAGCCCCAGCATTTT.

The rearrangement links TRBV18 to TRBJ1-3; perhaps TRBD1 as D (6 bases). The CDR3 is 16 amino acids. Germline assignment: CDR1 KGHSH and CDR2 LQKENI. V was clipped by 3 bases and J by 1 base, with 13 bases between them. The CDR3 region is CASSPLEGGSGNTIYF. Written as DNA, the CDR3 is TGTGCCAGCTCACCCCTGGAGGGGGGGTCTGGAAACACCATATATTTT.

The chain joins TRBV19 to TRBJ2-1, with 13 bases that match TRBD2. The CDR3 is made up of 14 amino acids. Looked up from germline, CDR1 is LNHDA and CDR2 is SQIVND (reference sequence). The V segment lost 3 bases and the J segment 10 bases; nucleotides outside the gene matches: 3. The CDR3 protein is CASSMTSGRSEQFF. The CDR3 nucleotides read TGTGCCAGTAGTATGACTAGCGGGAGGTCGGAGCAGTTCTTC.

This chain connects TRBV16 to TRBJ1-2, with D hard to call. Trimming left V 1 base short and J 4 bases short, with 7 bases between. This CDR3 comprises 13 residues. From germline, CDR1 is KGHSY and CDR2 FQNENV. The chain's CDR3 is CASSQLGSYGYTF. The CDR3 DNA sequence: TGTGCCAGCAGCCAATTGGGCAGCTATGGCTACACCTTC.

The chain carries TRBV4-1 and TRBJ1-1, with 7 bases aligning to TRBD1. Germline V lookup: CDR1 MGHRA, CDR2 YSYEKL. There are 15 residues in the CDR3. Trimming cost V 4 bases and J 2 bases; bases outside gene matches: 7. In DNA form, the CDR3 reads TGCGCCAGCAGCCGGACCGGGACAGCCAACACTGAAGCTTTCTTT. Translating it yields CASSRTGTANTEAFF.

The V call is TRBV28, the J call TRBJ1-1, with 7 bases aligning to TRBD1. Germline trimming cut 5 bases from V and 4 bases from J; bases unmatched to any gene: 10. This CDR3 is 15 amino acids long. Germline values: CDR1 MDHEN, CDR2 SYDVKM. CDR3 region: CASSPTGAMGTEAFF. The CDR3 DNA reads TGTGCCAGCAGTCCTACAGGGGCTATGGGCACTGAAGCTTTCTTT.

V gene TRBV7-7 combines with J gene TRBJ2-5; 11 bases fit TRBD2. V lost 2 bases to trimming and J lost 1 base; unmatched junction nucleotides: 3. The CDR3 extends over 16 amino acids. Germline V lookup: CDR1 SSHAT, CDR2 FNYEAQ (reference sequence). The CDR3 protein is CASSLIAGGFQETQYF. Here the CDR3 DNA reads TGTGCCAGCAGCTTAATAGCGGGAGGGTTCCAAGAGACCCAGTACTTC.